This entry concerns a single T cell receptor beta chain. Clinical histories supplied by participants themselves formed the basis of cohort assignment. This entry is derived from a study of blood T cell repertoires in COVID-19. Overall study context: The study drew acute and convalescent COVID-19 samples from the United States, Italy and Spain.

The germline CDR1 and CDR2 sequences are MDHEN and SYDVKM. This CDR3 has 17 residues. After removal of 1 base from V and 4 bases from J, the junction contained 8 bases not matched to a gene. TCRdb's table, derived via immunoSEQ multiplex PCR, lists solely in-frame clones and lacks some. The profile shows 50,000 to 65,000 clones, roughly 70% of them singletons. The J gene is TRBJ2-3, the V gene TRBV28, with 10 bases lining up with TRBD2. The source is a woman aged 55 to 70 who had been exposed to COVID-19. The sequenced material came from PBMCs or T cells enriched from blood (not recorded which). This CDR3 reads CASSLSHSGGRPDTQYF. The CDR3 region has the DNA TGTGCCAGCAGTTTATCCCATAGCGGGGGGCGTCCAGATACGCAGTATTTT.